Here is one T cell receptor beta chain with its context. These data originate in a study of blood T cell repertoires in COVID-19. The CDR3 is made up of 17 amino acids. The ends lost 5 bases at V and 4 bases at J; junction bases unmatched: 12. In germline, CDR1 is SGHTA, CDR2 FQGNSA. Measured with immunoSEQ multiplex PCR; TCRdb has only the in-frame clones, and not every one. Of approximately 400,000 clones in the sample, around 83% were seen once. The sequence derives from a woman aged 45-60 years who had recovered from COVID-19. The rearrangement links TRBV7-2 to TRBJ2-2, with 8 bases aligning to TRBD2. Specimen: PBMCs or T cells enriched from blood (not recorded which). The CDR3: CASSPPGGLAFTGELFF. The CDR3 DNA reads as TGTGCCAGCAGCCCCCCCGGCGGACTAGCTTTCACCGGGGAGCTGTTTTTT.